A selection of T cell receptor beta chains follows, all from one sample in a study of T cell responses to AZD1222 COVID-19 vaccine. Profiled with immunoSEQ multiplex PCR; TCRdb holds only in-frame clones, not every one. The table has 56,000 or so clones, approximately 80% seen once. The starting material was peripheral blood, obtained 28 days after the second AZD1222 dose. The receptors come from an adult who received the AZD1222 COVID-19 vaccine. The CDR3 runs from the conserved cysteine through the conserved F or W. Each record gives: J gene, D gene, V gene, clone size, CDR3 length, CDR3 DNA, CDR3 protein. A D gene is named only where the DNA matches it firmly. Rows may omit the clone size; those that give it use once, few, many or a size class.

>TRBJ2-1|NA|TRBV7-2|NA|15
TGTGCCAGCAGCCCCTATAGCAGCTCCTACAATGAGCAGTTCTTC
CASSPYSSSYNEQFF
>TRBJ1-3|NA|TRBV3-1/TRBV3-2|NA|13
TGTGCCAGCAGCTCCGAGGGTCAGAACACCATATATTTT
CASSSEGQNTIYF
>TRBJ1-4|NA|TRBV21-1|NA|15
TGTGCCAGCACCCCCCTACGCTCAACTAATGAAAAACTGTTTTTT
CASTPLRSTNEKLFF
>TRBJ1-5|TRBD1|TRBV5-1|NA|17
TGCGCCAGCAGTTCTAATCACCGACAGGGCAACAATCAGCCCCAGCATTTT
CASSSNHRQGNNQPQHF
>TRBJ1-4|NA|TRBV5-1|once|15
TGCGCCAGCAGCTTGTCTGGGGGCGTATCGGAAAAACTGTTTTTT
CASSLSGGVSEKLFF
>TRBJ1-1|NA|TRBV19|NA|13
TGTGCCAGTAGTATTCATAGGGACACTGAAGCTTTCTTT
CASSIHRDTEAFF
>TRBJ2-5|NA|TRBV15|NA|13
TGTGCCACCAGCAGAGATTTAGGGGAGACCCAGTACTTC
CATSRDLGETQYF
>TRBJ1-1|NA|TRBV18|NA|12
TGTGCCAGCTCAACCCCGAACACTGAAGCTTTCTTT
CASSTPNTEAFF
>TRBJ1-1|NA|TRBV9|NA|13
TGTGCCAGCAGCGTAACGGGGAACACTGAAGCTTTCTTT
CASSVTGNTEAFF
>TRBJ2-4|TRBD1|TRBV28|few|17
TGTGCCAGCAGTTTATCCGGGACAGGGTTTTTCAAAAACATTCAGTACTTC
CASSLSGTGFFKNIQYF
>TRBJ2-3|TRBD2|TRBV28|NA|17
TGTGCCAGCAGTTTATTATCGCTTGGGGCAGCCGGGACTAGCAAGGTATTT
CASSLLSLGAAGTSKVF
>TRBJ2-4|NA|TRBV27|NA|15
TGTGCCAGCAGTTTCTCTAGTGCGGCCAAAAACATTCAGTACTTC
CASSFSSAAKNIQYF
>TRBJ1-2|NA|TRBV7-2|NA|13
TGTGCCAGCAGCCTTGGAGGGGGGGGAGGCTACACCTTC
CASSLGGGGGYTF
>TRBJ2-7|TRBD2|TRBV19|NA|15
TGTGCCAGTAGTATGTCAGCGGGAGTTTTTTACGAGCAGTACTTC
CASSMSAGVFYEQYF
>TRBJ1-5|TRBD1|TRBV5-1|NA|14
TGCGCCAGCAGCTTGGGGACAGGGAGCCAGCCCCAGCATTTT
CASSLGTGSQPQHF
>TRBJ1-1|NA|TRBV11-2|NA|13
TGTGCCGGCCTAGGTCTGTCGGGCACTGAAGCTTTCTTT
CAGLGLSGTEAFF
>TRBJ2-3|TRBD2|TRBV3-1/TRBV3-2|NA|16
TGTGCCAGCAGCCACGGGACTAGCGGGGGTCTGAATACGCAGTATTTT
CASSHGTSGGLNTQYF
>TRBJ1-4|TRBD1|TRBV11-2|NA|14
TGTGCCAGCAGCTTACTAGGACAGGGTGAAAAACTGTTTTTT
CASSLLGQGEKLFF
>TRBJ1-2|NA|TRBV18|NA|15
TGTGCCAGCTCACCGGGGGGAGGCTACGTCTATGGCTACACCTTC
CASSPGGGYVYGYTF
>TRBJ2-1|NA|TRBV14|NA|17
TGTGCCAGCAGCCAAGGAGGATGGCTGAGCTCCTACAATGAGCAGTTCTTC
CASSQGGWLSSYNEQFF
>TRBJ2-7|TRBD1|TRBV6-6|NA|12
TGTGCCAGCAGCCCAGGGGGATCCGAGCAGTACTTC
CASSPGGSEQYF
>TRBJ1-2|TRBD1|TRBV20-1|once|15
TGCAGTGCTAGTCCAATTGACAGGGGAAACTATGGCTACACCTTC
CSASPIDRGNYGYTF
>TRBJ2-2|TRBD1|TRBV5-1|NA|16
TGCGCCAGCAATAGCTTGGGTGGACAGGGGTCCGGGGAGCTGTTTTTT
CASNSLGGQGSGELFF
>TRBJ1-1|TRBD1|TRBV5-1|NA|14
TGCGCCAGCTCCAGACAGGGGGGGGCCACTGAAGCTTTCTTT
CASSRQGGATEAFF
>TRBJ2-1|NA|TRBV11-3|NA|14
TGTGCCAGCAGCTTAGGGGGTAGCGGAAATGAGCAGTTCTTC
CASSLGGSGNEQFF
>TRBJ1-1|NA|TRBV6-2/TRBV6-3|NA|15
TGTGCCAGCAGTTCCTGGACTTCAGGGAACACTGAAGCTTTCTTT
CASSSWTSGNTEAFF
>TRBJ2-3|NA|TRBV29-1|NA|12
TGCAGCGCTGAAGGACCCACAGATACGCAGTATTTT
CSAEGPTDTQYF
>TRBJ2-3|TRBD2|TRBV5-1|NA|16
TGCGCCAGCAGCATTACTAGCGGGGGGGCCCTAGATACGCAGTATTTT
CASSITSGGALDTQYF
>TRBJ2-1|TRBD2|TRBV28|few|15
TGTGCCAGCAGTACCCTAGCGGGAGGTGGTAATGAGCAGTTCTTC
CASSTLAGGGNEQFF
>TRBJ2-1|TRBD2|TRBV18|NA|15
TGTGCCAGCTCACCCGGCGGGAGCTCCCGCAATGAGCAGTTCTTC
CASSPGGSSRNEQFF
>TRBJ1-2|TRBD1|TRBV5-6|once|13
TGTGCCAGCAGCAGCCGACAGGGGAAGGGCTACACCTTC
CASSSRQGKGYTF
>TRBJ1-1|TRBD1|TRBV18|NA|14
TGTGCCAGCTCGACACGACAGGGGCGCACTGAAGCTTTCTTT
CASSTRQGRTEAFF
>TRBJ1-1|NA|TRBV18|NA|14
TGTGCCAGCACTACCTTGGGGGCACCCACTGAAGCTTTCTTT
CASTTLGAPTEAFF
>TRBJ2-7|TRBD1|TRBV18|NA|14
TGTGCCAGCTCCCGCCGGGACAGCTCCTACGAGCAGTACTTC
CASSRRDSSYEQYF
>TRBJ1-5|TRBD1|TRBV28|NA|17
TGTGCCAGCAGTCCGTTAGGGACAGGGGGAGGGAATCAGCCCCAGCATTTT
CASSPLGTGGGNQPQHF
>TRBJ1-3|NA|TRBV6-4|NA|18
TGTGCCAGCATTCCGAAAGGGCCCGCGGGACCCAGTGGAAACACCATATATTTT
CASIPKGPAGPSGNTIYF
>TRBJ2-1|TRBD2|TRBV9|NA|15
TGTGCCAGCAGCGGGACTAGCGCCCTTGGCAATGAGCAGTTCTTC
CASSGTSALGNEQFF
>TRBJ2-5|NA|TRBV6-2/TRBV6-3|NA|17
TGTGCCAGCAGTTACGGGGCGGGGCGGAAGTACCAAGAGACCCAGTACTTC
CASSYGAGRKYQETQYF
>TRBJ1-4|TRBD1|TRBV28|NA|14
TGTGCCAGCAGTTCGGGACAGGTAAAGGAAAAACTGTTTTTT
CASSSGQVKEKLFF
>TRBJ1-5|NA|TRBV2|NA|12
TGTGCCAGCAGTGTTCCCAATCAGCCCCAGCATTTT
CASSVPNQPQHF
>TRBJ2-1|TRBD2|TRBV5-1|once|16
TGCGCCAGCAGCTTTGCTAGCGGGAGTACCCACAATGAGCAGTTCTTC
CASSFASGSTHNEQFF
>TRBJ2-7|TRBD1|TRBV18|NA|14
TGTGCCAGCTCACCTAGGCAGGGGGCCTACGAGCAGTACTTC
CASSPRQGAYEQYF
>TRBJ2-7|TRBD2|TRBV11-2|NA|16
TGTGCCAGCAGCTTAGGGTCCCTAGCGGGAGTAGGGGAGCAGTACTTC
CASSLGSLAGVGEQYF
>TRBJ2-5|NA|TRBV7-2|once|17
TGTGCCAGCAGCTTAGTAGGAACAATGGGGGCACAAGAGACCCAGTACTTC
CASSLVGTMGAQETQYF
>TRBJ2-1|TRBD2|TRBV28|NA|17
TGTGCCAGCAGGCCCCCCACGACTAGCGGGAGGTACAATGAGCAGTTCTTC
CASRPPTTSGRYNEQFF
>TRBJ1-1|NA|TRBV30|NA|14
TGTGCCTGGAGTGTAAATTGGGGGAACTCTGAAGCTTTCTTT
CAWSVNWGNSEAFF
>TRBJ2-1|NA|TRBV3-1/TRBV3-2|NA|14
TGTGCCAGCAGCCAAGATTGGGCTAACAATGAGCAGTTCTTC
CASSQDWANNEQFF
>TRBJ2-1|NA|TRBV14|many|13
TGTGCCAGCAGCCACTTAAGAGTAGATGAGCAGTTCTTC
CASSHLRVDEQFF
>TRBJ1-3|NA|TRBV5-1|NA|14
TGCGCCAGCAGCTTTGGAAACTCTGGAAACACCATATATTTT
CASSFGNSGNTIYF
>TRBJ2-4|NA|TRBV6-1|once|14
TGTGCCAGCAGTGACCTAGACAAGAGGGGCATTCAGTACTTC
CASSDLDKRGIQYF
>TRBJ1-4|TRBD1|TRBV7-8|NA|16
TGTGCCAGCAGCACTCGAAGGGGGACAGGCAATGAAAAACTGTTTTTT
CASSTRRGTGNEKLFF
>TRBJ1-1|NA|TRBV6-1|NA|13
TGTGCCAGCAGTGAAACGGCTGGCACTGAAGCTTTCTTT
CASSETAGTEAFF
>TRBJ2-3|NA|TRBV7-3|NA|15
TGTGCCAGCAGCTTTGTAGGGCGGGACACAGATACGCAGTATTTT
CASSFVGRDTDTQYF
>TRBJ1-4|TRBD1|TRBV4-1|NA|17
TGCGCCAGCAGCCAATCGGCGGCAGGGGGGACTAATGAAAAACTGTTTTTT
CASSQSAAGGTNEKLFF
>TRBJ2-2|TRBD1|TRBV5-1|NA|16
TGCGCCAGCAGCTGGGACAGGCCCTCGAGAGAAGCGGAGCTGTTTTTT
CASSWDRPSREAELFF
>TRBJ1-1|NA|TRBV28|few|14
TGTGCCAGCAGTTTAGGGCGGGGAGGGACTGAAGCTTTCTTT
CASSLGRGGTEAFF
>TRBJ1-2|NA|TRBV6-5|NA|15
TGTGCCAGCAGTTGGGACCGCGGAACCACCTATGGCTACACCTTC
CASSWDRGTTYGYTF